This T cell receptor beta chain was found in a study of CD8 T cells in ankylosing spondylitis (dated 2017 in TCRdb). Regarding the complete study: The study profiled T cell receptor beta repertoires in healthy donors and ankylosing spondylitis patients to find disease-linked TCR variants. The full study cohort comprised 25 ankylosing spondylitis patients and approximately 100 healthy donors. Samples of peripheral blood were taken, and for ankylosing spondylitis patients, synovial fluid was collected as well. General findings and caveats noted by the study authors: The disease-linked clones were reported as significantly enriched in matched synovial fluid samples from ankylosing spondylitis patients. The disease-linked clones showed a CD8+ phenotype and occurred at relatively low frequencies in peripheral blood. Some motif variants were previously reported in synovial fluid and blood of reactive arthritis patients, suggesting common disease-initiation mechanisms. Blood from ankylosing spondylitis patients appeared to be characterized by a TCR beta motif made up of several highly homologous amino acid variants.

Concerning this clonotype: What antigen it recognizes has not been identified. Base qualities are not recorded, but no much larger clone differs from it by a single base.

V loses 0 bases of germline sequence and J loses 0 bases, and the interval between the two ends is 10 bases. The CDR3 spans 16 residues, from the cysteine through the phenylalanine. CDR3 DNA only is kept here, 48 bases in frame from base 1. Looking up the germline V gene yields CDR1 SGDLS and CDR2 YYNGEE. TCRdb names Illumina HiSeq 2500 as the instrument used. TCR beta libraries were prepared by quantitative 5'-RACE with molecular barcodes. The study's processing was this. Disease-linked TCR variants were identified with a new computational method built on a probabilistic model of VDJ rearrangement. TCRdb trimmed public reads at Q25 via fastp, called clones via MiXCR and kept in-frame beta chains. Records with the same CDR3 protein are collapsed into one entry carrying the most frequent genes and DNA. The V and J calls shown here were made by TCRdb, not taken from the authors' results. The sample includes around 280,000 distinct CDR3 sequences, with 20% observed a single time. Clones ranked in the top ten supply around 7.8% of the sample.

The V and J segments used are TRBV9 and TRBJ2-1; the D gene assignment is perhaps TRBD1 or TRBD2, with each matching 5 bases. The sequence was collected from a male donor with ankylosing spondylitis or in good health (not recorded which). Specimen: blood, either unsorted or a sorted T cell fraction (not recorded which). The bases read TGTGCCAGCAGCGTAGTAGGTGGGGGCTCCTACAATGAGCAGTTCTTC. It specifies CASSVVGGGSYNEQFF.